This T cell receptor (beta chain) was captured in a study of T cells of healthy individuals. V lost 6 bases to trimming and J lost 4 bases, with 15 bases between them. CDR1 and CDR2 from the germline V gene are LNHDA and SQIVND (reference sequence). The CDR3 is 14 amino acids. This clonotype has just a few counts. TCRdb processed the 5' RACE reads anew with MiXCR; each CDR3 protein has one entry. The sample holds over 95,000 distinct CDR3 sequences, 17% seen once. This TCR came from a human donor in good health. This chain uses TRBV19 with TRBJ1-1, with TRBD1 as a possible D gene (5 bases). CDR3 sequence (DNA): TGTGCCAGTAGCCCCGGGACGCTCACCACTGAAGCTTTCTTT. Its translation: CASSPGTLTTEAFF.